This T cell receptor beta chain originates from a study of cytomegalovirus exposure and HLA in healthy donors. The study's findings and limits: In a later analysis, first-cohort TCR clusters were found to tend to co-occur in the approximately 120 validation repertoires. The study designated 150 or so TCR beta chains cytomegalovirus-associated.

Using immunoSEQ multiplex PCR, the repertoire was profiled, and TCRdb retains in-frame clones only, with some absent. The top ten clones hold 1.5% to 2% of a sample with about 130,000 clones, roughly 93% of them seen once. CDR1 is MGHDK, CDR2 SYGVNS, per germline. CDR3 size: 15 residues. J lost 2 bases, V lost 4 bases, and 3 bases had no gene match. Remarks on this clone: Its antigen is unidentified.

This chain links TRBV25-1 with TRBJ2-1; 9 bases map to TRBD2. The sequenced sample consisted of PBMCs. This clonotype was sampled from a young man in good health and CMV-seropositive. The CDR3 loop reads CASSGSGRTYNEQFF. CDR3 nucleotides: TGTGCCAGCAGTGGGAGCGGGAGGACCTACAATGAGCAGTTCTTC.